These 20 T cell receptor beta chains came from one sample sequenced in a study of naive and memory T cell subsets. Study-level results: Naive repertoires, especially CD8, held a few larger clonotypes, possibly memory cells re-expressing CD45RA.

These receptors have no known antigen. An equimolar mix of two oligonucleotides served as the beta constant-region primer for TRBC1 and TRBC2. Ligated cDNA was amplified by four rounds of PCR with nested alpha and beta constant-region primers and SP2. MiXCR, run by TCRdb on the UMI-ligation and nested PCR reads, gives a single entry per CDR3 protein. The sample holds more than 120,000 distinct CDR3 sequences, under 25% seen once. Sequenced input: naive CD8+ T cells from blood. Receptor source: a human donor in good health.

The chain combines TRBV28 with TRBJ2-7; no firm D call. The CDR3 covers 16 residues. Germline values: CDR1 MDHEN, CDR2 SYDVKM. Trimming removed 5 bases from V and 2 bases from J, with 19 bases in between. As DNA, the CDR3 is TGTGCCAGCAGTCCAATAACGTCCGAACCCACCTACGAGCAGTACTTC. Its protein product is CASSPITSEPTYEQYF.

CDR3 residues: CASMNQGGEKLFF. CDR3 coding DNA: TGTGCCAGCATGAACCAGGGGGGTGAAAAACTGTTTTTT. This chain uses TRBV2 with TRBJ1-4, with 7 bases fitting TRBD1. The length of the CDR3 is 13 residues. V was pared by 7 bases and J by 7 bases, with 6 bases of the junction left unmatched. CDR1 and CDR2 (germline): SNHLY, FYNNEI.

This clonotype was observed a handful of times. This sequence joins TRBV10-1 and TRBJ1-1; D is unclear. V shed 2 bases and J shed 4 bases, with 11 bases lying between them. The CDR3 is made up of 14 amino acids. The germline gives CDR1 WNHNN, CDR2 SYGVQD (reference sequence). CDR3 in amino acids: CASSENSMSTEAFF. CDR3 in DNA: TGCGCCAGCAGTGAGAATTCAATGAGCACTGAAGCTTTCTTT.

The CDR3 protein is CASSLAFSGDPFF. DNA of the CDR3: TGTGCCAGCAGCTTAGCGTTTAGCGGAGACCCGTTCTTC. The chain has TRBV11-3 and TRBJ2-1, with a weak D call TRBD2 (6 bases). The CDR3 length is 13 residues. From germline, CDR1 is SGHNT and CDR2 YENEEA. V was pared by 1 base and J by 15 bases, with 16 bases between.

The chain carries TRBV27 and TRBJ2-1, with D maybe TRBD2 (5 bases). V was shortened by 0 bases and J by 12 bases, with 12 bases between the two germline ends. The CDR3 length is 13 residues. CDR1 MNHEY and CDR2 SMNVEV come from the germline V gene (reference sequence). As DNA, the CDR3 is TGTGCCAGCAGTTTATCGCCCGGGGTCGGGCAGTTCTTC. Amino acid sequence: CASSLSPGVGQFF.

The CDR3 nucleotides read TGCGCCAGCAGCCCCTGGGACCACTTGGGAGAGACCCAGTACTTC. Translation gives CASSPWDHLGETQYF. The chain carries TRBV5-1 and TRBJ2-5; D might be TRBD1 or TRBD2, each matching 5 bases. V lost 4 bases, J lost 4 bases, and 17 bases lay in between. The CDR3 has 15 residues. Germline V gene data show CDR1 as SGHRS and CDR2 as YFSETQ. Looking up the rest from reference TRBV5-1 and TRBJ2-5 gives the full variable domain: KAGVTQTPRYLIKTRGQQVTLSCSPISGHRSVSWYQQTPGQGLQFLFEYFSETQRNKGNFPGRFSGRQFSNSRSEMNVSTLELGDSALYLCASSPWDHLGETQYFGPGTRLLVL.

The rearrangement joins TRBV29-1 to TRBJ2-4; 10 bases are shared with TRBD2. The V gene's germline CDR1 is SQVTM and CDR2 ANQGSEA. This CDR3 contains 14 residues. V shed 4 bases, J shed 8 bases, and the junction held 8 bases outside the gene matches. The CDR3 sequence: CSVGVAGGVDIQYF. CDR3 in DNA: TGCAGCGTTGGGGTAGCGGGAGGTGTAGACATTCAGTACTTC. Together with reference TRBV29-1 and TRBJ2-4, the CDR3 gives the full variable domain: SAVISQKPSRDICQRGTSLTIQCQVDSQVTMMFWYRQQPGQSLTLIATANQGSEATYESGFVIDKFPISRPNLTFSTLTVSNMSPEDSSIYLCSVGVAGGVDIQYFGAGTRLSVL.

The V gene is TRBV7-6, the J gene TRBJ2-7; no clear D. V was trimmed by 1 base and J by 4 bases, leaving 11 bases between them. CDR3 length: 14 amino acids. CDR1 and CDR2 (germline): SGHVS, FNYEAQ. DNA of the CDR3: TGTGCCAGCAGCTTAGGACCACAGCCATACGAGCAGTACTTC. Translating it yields CASSLGPQPYEQYF. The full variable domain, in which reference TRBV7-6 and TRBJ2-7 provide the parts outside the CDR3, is GAGVSQSPRYKVTKRGQDVALRCDPISGHVSLYWYRQALGQGPEFLTYFNYEAQQDKSGLPNDRFSAERPEGSISTLTIQRTEQRDSAMYRCASSLGPQPYEQYFGPGTRLTVT.

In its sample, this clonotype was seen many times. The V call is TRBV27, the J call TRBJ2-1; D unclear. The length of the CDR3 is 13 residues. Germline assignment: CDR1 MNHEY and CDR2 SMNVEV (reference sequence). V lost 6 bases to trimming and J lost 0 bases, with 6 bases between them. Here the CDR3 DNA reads TGTGCCAGCAGCCTCAGCTCCTACAATGAGCAGTTCTTC. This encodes CASSLSSYNEQFF.

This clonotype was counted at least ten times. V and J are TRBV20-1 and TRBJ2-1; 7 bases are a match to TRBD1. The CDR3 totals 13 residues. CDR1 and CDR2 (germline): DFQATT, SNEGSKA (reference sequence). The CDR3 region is CSAQGESSNEQFF. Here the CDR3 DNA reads TGCAGCGCCCAGGGGGAGAGCAGCAATGAGCAGTTCTTC.

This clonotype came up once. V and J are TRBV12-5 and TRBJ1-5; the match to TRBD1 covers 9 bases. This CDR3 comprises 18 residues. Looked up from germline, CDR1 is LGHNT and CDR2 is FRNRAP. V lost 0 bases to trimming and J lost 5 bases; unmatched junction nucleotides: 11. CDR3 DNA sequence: TGTGCTAGTGGTTTGGTACTATCCGGGACAGGGTATGATCAGCCCCAGCATTTT. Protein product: CASGLVLSGTGYDQPQHF. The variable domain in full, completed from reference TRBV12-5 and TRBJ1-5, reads DARVTQTPRHKVTEMGQEVTMRCQPILGHNTVFWYRQTMMQGLELLAYFRNRAPLDDSGMPKDRFSAEMPDATLATLKIQPSEPRDSAVYFCASGLVLSGTGYDQPQHFGDGTRLSIL.

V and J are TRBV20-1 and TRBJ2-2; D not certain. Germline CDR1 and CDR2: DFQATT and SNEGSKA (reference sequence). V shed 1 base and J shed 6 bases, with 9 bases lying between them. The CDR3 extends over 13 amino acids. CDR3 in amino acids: CSARVGEPGELFF. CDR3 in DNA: TGCAGTGCTAGAGTAGGAGAACCCGGGGAGCTGTTTTTT.

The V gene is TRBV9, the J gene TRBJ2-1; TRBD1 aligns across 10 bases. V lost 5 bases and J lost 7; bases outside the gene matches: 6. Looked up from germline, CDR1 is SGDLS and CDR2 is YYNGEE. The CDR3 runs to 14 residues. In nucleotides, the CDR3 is TGTGCCAGCAGAGGACAGGGGGGCTCTAATGAGCAGTTCTTC. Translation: CASRGQGGSNEQFF.

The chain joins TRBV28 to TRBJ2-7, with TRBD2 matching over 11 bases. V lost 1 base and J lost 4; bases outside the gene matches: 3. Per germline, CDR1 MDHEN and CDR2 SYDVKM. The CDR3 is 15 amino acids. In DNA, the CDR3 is TGTGCCAGCAGTTTATATCCTAGCGGGAGGTACGAGCAGTACTTC. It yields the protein CASSLYPSGRYEQYF. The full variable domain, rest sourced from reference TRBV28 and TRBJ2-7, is DVKVTQSSRYLVKRTGEKVFLECVQDMDHENMFWYRQDPGLGLRLIYFSYDVKMKEKGDIPEGYSVSREKKERFSLILESASTNQTSMYLCASSLYPSGRYEQYFGPGTRLTVT.

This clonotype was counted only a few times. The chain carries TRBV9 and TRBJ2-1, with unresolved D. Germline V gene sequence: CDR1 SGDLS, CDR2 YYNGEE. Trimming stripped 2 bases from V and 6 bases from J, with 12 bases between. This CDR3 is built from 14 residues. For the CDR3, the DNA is TGTGCCAGCAGCGTCCGTCAGGCCTTCAATGAGCAGTTCTTC. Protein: CASSVRQAFNEQFF.

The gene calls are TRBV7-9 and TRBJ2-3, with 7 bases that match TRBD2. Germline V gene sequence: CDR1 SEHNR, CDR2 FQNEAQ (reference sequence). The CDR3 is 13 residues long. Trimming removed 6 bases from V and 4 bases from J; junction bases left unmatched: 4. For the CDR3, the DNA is TGTGCCAGCAGATCGGGAGGACCAGATACGCAGTATTTT. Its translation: CASRSGGPDTQYF.

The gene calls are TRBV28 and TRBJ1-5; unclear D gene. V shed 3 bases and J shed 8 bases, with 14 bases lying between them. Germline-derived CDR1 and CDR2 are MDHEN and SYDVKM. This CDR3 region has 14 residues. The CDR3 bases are TGTGCCAGCAGTTTGGGGAGGGCTCTAAAGCCCCAGCATTTT. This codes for CASSLGRALKPQHF.

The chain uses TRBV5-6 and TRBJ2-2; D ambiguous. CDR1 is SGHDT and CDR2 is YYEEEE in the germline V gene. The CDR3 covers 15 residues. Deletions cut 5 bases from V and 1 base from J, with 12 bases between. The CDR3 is CASSVVAENTGELFF. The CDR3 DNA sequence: TGTGCCAGCAGTGTCGTCGCTGAGAACACCGGGGAGCTGTTTTTT.

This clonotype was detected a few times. The CDR3 reads CASSVGASGRADEDEQYF. In nucleotides, the CDR3 is TGTGCCAGCAGCGTAGGGGCTAGCGGGAGGGCCGACGAAGACGAGCAGTACTTC. V gene TRBV9 combines with J gene TRBJ2-7; 12 bases are a match to TRBD2. V lost 0 bases and J lost 5; bases outside the gene matches: 12. Germline values: CDR1 SGDLS, CDR2 YYNGEE. The CDR3 has 18 amino acids.

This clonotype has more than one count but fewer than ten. The CDR3 DNA sequence: TGTGCCAGCTCACAACCGGGGACTTCGTACCAAGAGACCCAGTACTTC. It yields the protein CASSQPGTSYQETQYF. The chain has TRBV18 and TRBJ2-5; D is perhaps TRBD2 (6 bases). This CDR3 region has 16 residues. Germline V gene sequence: CDR1 KGHSH, CDR2 LQKENI. V lost 4 bases, J lost 0 bases, and 15 bases lay in between.